This T cell receptor (beta chain) was sequenced for a study of blood T cell repertoires in COVID-19 (dated by TCRdb to 2018 to 2021). Turning to the overall study: Collaborator samples came from the United States, Italy and Spain and covered acute and convalescent phases of COVID-19. The repertoires were released in a freely available public database meant as a resource for research on the immune response to SARS-CoV-2. The material from the prospective study consisted of cDNA or gDNA derived from T cells, B-cell-depleted T cells, or PBMCs. Samples came from the ongoing ImmuneRACE study (first 160 participants) plus 1,254 subjects from 6 global collaborators. Where HLA class I and class II types were available, the types were taken from metadata supplied by the sample provider, not from assay-based typing. Nearly every sample came with metadata listing a de-identified subject ID, COVID-19 status, age in years and sex. The dataset comprised deeply sampled blood TCRbeta repertoires from subjects exposed to, actively infected with, or recovered from COVID-19. Paper-wide results and their limitations: The amount of clinical and demographic metadata varied by source and participant and was provided uncurated.

TCRbeta CDR3 regions were amplified from genomic DNA by means of the immunoSEQ Assay, a bias-controlled multiplex PCR. The paper's data handling went like this. The number of nucleated cells in each sample was estimated from the amplification of reference gene primers within the assay. To quantify the absolute abundance of each unique TCRbeta CDR3 rearrangement, sequence reads were collapsed and filtered. For each sample, productive Simpson clonality was calculated by taking the square root of Simpson's diversity index across productive rearrangements. The source is immuneACCESS, and TCRdb retained only in-frame sequences with V and J called. Part of the clones is not carried over; for the studies checked, unresolved V genes explain less than half of this, and the remainder is unexplained. The V and J calls and clone size come from that table; D and trimming were worked out from the DNA. The sample data list roughly 150,000 clones, and 65% to 85% of these were observed just once. The ten largest make up 8.6% of the sample.

Each collaborating institution followed its own protocols to collect whole blood in K2EDTA tubes. For TCRbeta analysis, collaborator samples were shipped as frozen whole blood, as isolated PBMCs, or as DNA extracted from either sample type. On this clone: Its antigen remains unidentified. No clone much larger than this one lies a single base away; base qualities are absent.

The germline V gene specifies SGHRS as CDR1 and YFSETQ as CDR2. From its cysteine to its phenylalanine, the CDR3 spans 14 amino acids. Only the CDR3 DNA stays, 42 bases, in frame from base 1. V trim: 5 bases; J trim: 1 base; unmatched bases: 3. Specimen: peripheral blood. This clonotype was sampled from a man aged 50 or older with active or convalescent COVID-19. The chain joins TRBV5-1 to TRBJ2-5; 9 middle bases align to TRBD2. The DNA sequence follows: TGCGCCAGCAGGCCTAGCGGGGTCCAAGAGACCCAGTACTTC. Its protein product is CASRPSGVQETQYF.